The next 18 T cell receptor beta chains were all read from a single sample in a study of blood T cell repertoires in COVID-19. TCRdb's copy holds only in-frame clones and misses some; the assay was immunoSEQ multiplex PCR. This sample has about 400,000 clones, with around 86% found just once. The sequenced material came from peripheral blood. Receptor source: a human donor in a cohort sampled during active COVID-19.

J is TRBJ2-1 and V is TRBV9; D is possibly TRBD2 (6 bases). The germline gives CDR1 SGDLS, CDR2 YYNGEE. This CDR3 has 16 residues. V was cut by 3 bases and J by 1 base, with 14 bases left in between. The CDR3 region is CASSGRLGHSYNEQFF. Here the CDR3 DNA reads TGTGCCAGCAGCGGAAGACTAGGACATTCCTACAATGAGCAGTTCTTC.

Points on this clone: Distinct nucleotide sequences in the sample also encode this CDR3. This chain links TRBV30 with TRBJ1-1; D is possibly TRBD1 (6 bases). V was cut by 0 bases and J by 2 bases, with 10 bases left in between. CDR1 and CDR2 from the germline V gene are GTSNPN and SVGIG (reference sequence). This CDR3 region has 14 residues. CDR3 sequence reads: CAWSVRGANTEAFF. CDR3 DNA: TGTGCCTGGAGTGTACGGGGGGCTAACACTGAAGCTTTCTTT.

This clone appeared a single time. The rearrangement uses TRBV11-2 and TRBJ1-2; D is undetermined. CDR3 length: 12 residues. V was trimmed by 1 base and J by 6 bases, leaving 6 bases between them. Germline CDR1 is SGHAT and CDR2 is FQNNGV. The CDR3 here is CASSLARDGYTF. The CDR3 bases are TGTGCCAGCAGCTTAGCCCGGGATGGCTACACCTTC.

This chain links TRBV25-1 with TRBJ1-4; possible D gene TRBD1, 5 bases. V was trimmed by 8 bases and J by 0 bases, leaving 22 bases between them. Germline CDR1 and CDR2: MGHDK and SYGVNS. CDR3 length: 18 residues. The CDR3, as DNA: TGTGCCAGCGGCCTCAGGTTGGGGGGGTCCGCAACTAATGAAAAACTGTTTTTT. This translates into CASGLRLGGSATNEKLFF. Full variable domain (missing parts from reference TRBV25-1 and TRBJ1-4): EADIYQTPRYLVIGTGKKITLECSQTMGHDKMYWYQQDPGMELHLIHYSYGVNSTEKGDLSSESTVSRIRTEHFPLTLESARPSHTSQYLCASGLRLGGSATNEKLFFGSGTQLSVL.

The V gene is TRBV27, the J gene TRBJ2-7; D may be TRBD1 (6 bases). CDR1 is MNHEY and CDR2 is SMNVEV in the germline V gene (reference sequence). V lost 4 bases, J lost 4 bases, and 20 bases lay in between. The CDR3 covers 16 residues. The CDR3 nucleotides are TGTGCCAGCAGTTACAGGGTCAGTGATATTTCTTACGAGCAGTACTTC. Translated, it gives CASSYRVSDISYEQYF.

V gene TRBV10-2 combines with J gene TRBJ2-7; 9 nucleotides line up with TRBD2. In germline, CDR1 is WSHSY, CDR2 SAAADI. The CDR3 is 16 residues long. Trimming at V came to 0 bases and at J to 2 bases, leaving 5 bases not matched to a gene. The CDR3 loop is CASSESIASGAYEQYF. CDR3 DNA sequence: TGCGCCAGCAGTGAGTCGATCGCTAGCGGGGCCTACGAGCAGTACTTC.

This clone has a single count. The rearrangement joins TRBV21-1 to TRBJ2-7; TRBD1 is the table's D call, not checked against the DNA. TRBV21-1 is assigned pseudogene status. This CDR3 spans 15 amino acids. CDR3 in amino acids: CASSKALYRLYEQYF. The CDR3 DNA sequence: TGTGCCAGCAGCAAAGCGCTCTACAGGTTATACGAGCAGTACTTC.

The chain couples TRBV18 to TRBJ2-3; a weak D match, TRBD2 (5 bases). Germline V lookup: CDR1 KGHSH, CDR2 LQKENI. Between the trimmed V and J ends, which lost 4 bases and 0 bases, there was a span of 8 bases. The CDR3 is made up of 14 amino acids. CDR3 sequence: CASSQEASTDTQYF. The CDR3 DNA is TGTGCCAGCTCACAGGAGGCCAGCACAGATACGCAGTATTTT.

The chain joins TRBV6-6 to TRBJ2-7; 7 bases are a match to TRBD1. Germline values: CDR1 MNHNY, CDR2 SVGAGI (reference sequence). The V gene end was trimmed by 4 bases and the J gene end by 2 bases; junction bases not matched to a gene: 5. The CDR3 extends over 14 amino acids. The CDR3 reads CASSSDRETYEQYF. DNA of the CDR3: TGTGCCAGCAGTTCCGACAGGGAGACCTACGAGCAGTACTTC.

The chain combines TRBV29-1 with TRBJ1-1; possible D gene TRBD1, 5 bases. V was cut by 4 bases and J by 6 bases, with 12 bases left in between. Germline CDR1 SQVTM, CDR2 ANQGSEA. The CDR3 has 12 amino acids. The chain's CDR3 is CSVAGGKSEAFF. CDR3 nucleotides: TGCAGCGTTGCGGGGGGAAAGTCTGAAGCTTTCTTT.

This chain joins TRBV4-2 and TRBJ2-1; 8 bases line up with TRBD2. This CDR3 contains 18 residues. Germline V gene lookup returns CDR1 LGHNA and CDR2 YNFKEQ. Unmatched junction bases numbered 13, after V lost 1 base and J lost 5 bases. In DNA, the CDR3 is TGTGCCAGCAGCCAAGGGGTGGCGGGGGGCCGGAGCGACAATGAGCAGTTCTTC. It is translated as CASSQGVAGGRSDNEQFF.

This rearrangement joins TRBV7-9 to TRBJ2-2; a weak D match, TRBD2 (6 bases). Germline CDR1 SEHNR, CDR2 FQNEAQ (reference sequence). This CDR3 region has 15 residues. V shed 3 bases and J shed 6 bases, with 14 bases lying between them. The CDR3 sequence is CASSFMAGFSGELFF. The CDR3 coding sequence is TGTGCCAGCAGCTTCATGGCGGGGTTTTCCGGGGAGCTGTTTTTT.

The genes are TRBV30 and TRBJ1-2, with D possibly TRBD1 on 5 matching bases. From germline, CDR1 is GTSNPN and CDR2 SVGIG (reference sequence). The CDR3 is 13 residues long. The germline V and J ends were trimmed by 5 bases and 4 bases, with 14 bases remaining between them. The CDR3 DNA is TGTGCCTGGGCACCACCCGACAGCTATGGCTACACCTTC. Translated: CAWAPPDSYGYTF.

The chain carries TRBV5-1 and TRBJ1-4; TRBD1 matches 8 bases. Trimming at V came to 2 bases and at J to 8 bases, leaving 11 bases not matched to a gene. Per the germline V gene, CDR1 is SGHRS and CDR2 is YFSETQ. The CDR3 has 16 residues. The CDR3 region is CASSFSTGAVREKLFF. CDR3 nucleotides: TGCGCCAGCAGCTTTTCGACAGGGGCTGTTAGGGAAAAACTGTTTTTT.

As for this clone: This specimen includes other DNA sequences encoding the same CDR3. This chain joins TRBV28 and TRBJ2-3, with D tentatively TRBD2 (6 bases). The CDR3 covers 14 residues. Germline V CDR1 and CDR2: MDHEN, SYDVKM. The V end lost 2 bases, the J end lost 2 bases, and 8 bases lay between the germline ends. The CDR3 loop reads CASSLAGYTDTQYF. In DNA, the CDR3 is TGTGCCAGCAGTTTAGCGGGGTACACAGATACGCAGTATTTT.

This chain uses TRBV6-2 or TRBV6-3 with TRBJ1-2, with a possible D match to TRBD1 (6 bases). V gave up 4 bases and J gave up 5 bases, with 17 bases separating them. Germline CDR1 MNHEY, CDR2 SVGEGT. This CDR3 has 15 residues. CDR3 sequence: CASSSHTQGLYGYTF. In DNA form, the CDR3 reads TGTGCCAGCAGTTCACATACCCAGGGGCTATATGGCTACACCTTC.

J is TRBJ2-1 and V is TRBV6-1, with D perhaps matching TRBD1 (5 bases). The CDR3 consists of 16 residues. Germline V gene sequence: CDR1 MNHNS, CDR2 SASEGT. Trimming pared 0 bases from V and 2 bases from J, leaving 11 bases between. The CDR3 reads CASSEALGAAYNEQFF. The CDR3 DNA follows: TGTGCCAGCAGTGAAGCGTTAGGGGCAGCCTACAATGAGCAGTTCTTC.

The chain uses TRBV10-3 and TRBJ2-7; 9 bases agree with TRBD1. The V segment lost 7 bases and the J segment 5 bases; nucleotides outside the gene matches: 12. From germline, CDR1 is ENHRY and CDR2 SYGVKD. The length of the CDR3 is 15 residues. For the CDR3, the DNA is TGTGCCATCACCAGAACAGGGGGCCCAGAAGACGAGCAGTACTTC. It translates to CAITRTGGPEDEQYF.